The next 2 T cell receptor beta chains were all read from a single sample in a study of cytomegalovirus exposure and HLA in healthy donors. PCR was performed using 60 Vbeta and 13 Jbeta primers. TCRdb's table, derived via immunoSEQ multiplex PCR, lists solely in-frame clones and lacks some. The data show around 130,000 clones, around 82% seen once. Material: PBMCs. The receptors were sampled from a boy younger than 18 in good health and CMV-seronegative.

The chain recombines TRBV19 with TRBJ2-5; the match to TRBD1 covers 7 bases. Germline values: CDR1 LNHDA, CDR2 SQIVND (reference sequence). V dropped 5 bases and J dropped 5; count of bases not matched to a gene: 8. The CDR3 covers 14 residues. The CDR3 region is CASSERGGKETQYF. The DNA for the CDR3 is TGTGCCAGTAGTGAGAGAGGGGGCAAGGAGACCCAGTACTTC.

This clone has only one observation. V and J are TRBV7-2 and TRBJ2-3, with 8 positions matching TRBD1. The ends lost 4 bases at V and 1 base at J; junction bases unmatched: 7. CDR1 and CDR2 (germline): SGHTA, FQGNSA. The CDR3 consists of 16 residues. Here the CDR3 DNA reads TGTGCCAGCAGCTCACAACAACAGGGGGGCACAGATACGCAGTATTTT. It specifies CASSSQQQGGTDTQYF.